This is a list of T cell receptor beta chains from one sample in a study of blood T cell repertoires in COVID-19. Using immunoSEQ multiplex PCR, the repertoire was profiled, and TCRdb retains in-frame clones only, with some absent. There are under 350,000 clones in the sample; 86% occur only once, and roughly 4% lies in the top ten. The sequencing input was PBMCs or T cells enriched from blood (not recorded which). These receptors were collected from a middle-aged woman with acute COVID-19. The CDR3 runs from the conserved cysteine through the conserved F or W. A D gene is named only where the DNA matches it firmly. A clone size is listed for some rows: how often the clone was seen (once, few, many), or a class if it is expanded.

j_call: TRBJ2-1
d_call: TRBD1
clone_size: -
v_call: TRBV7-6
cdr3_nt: TGTGCCAGCAGGAAGTCCCCCGGCATGGGACAGATAAATCCGAGCTCCTACAATGAGCAGTTCTTC
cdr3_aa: CASRKSPGMGQINPSSYNEQFF

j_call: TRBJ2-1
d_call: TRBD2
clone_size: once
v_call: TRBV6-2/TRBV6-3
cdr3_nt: TGTGCCAGCAGTAGACTAGCGGGAGTCAATGAGCAGTTCTTC
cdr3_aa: CASSRLAGVNEQFF

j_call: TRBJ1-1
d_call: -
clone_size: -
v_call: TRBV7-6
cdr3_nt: TGTGCCAGCAGCCCCATGAGGGCCCTAACGAACACTGAAGCTTTCTTT
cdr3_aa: CASSPMRALTNTEAFF

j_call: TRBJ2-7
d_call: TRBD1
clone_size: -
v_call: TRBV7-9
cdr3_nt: TGTGCCAGCAGCCTGCGTATCCCGGGACAGGGGTCCTACGAGCAGTACTTC
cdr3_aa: CASSLRIPGQGSYEQYF

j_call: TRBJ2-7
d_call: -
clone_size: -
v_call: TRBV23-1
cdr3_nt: TGCGCCAGCAGTCTAATCGCACACAAGAGGATCGACGAGCAGTACTTC
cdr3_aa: CASSLIAHKRIDEQYF

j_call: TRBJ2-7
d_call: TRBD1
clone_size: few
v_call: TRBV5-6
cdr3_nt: TGTGCCAGCAGCTCCTACGGGACAGGGGGGCCCAGCTCCTACGAGCAGTACTTC
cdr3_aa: CASSSYGTGGPSSYEQYF

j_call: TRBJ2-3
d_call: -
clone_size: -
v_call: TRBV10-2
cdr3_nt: TGCGCCAGCACAGGGCAGGTGAAGGTTACGCAGTATTTT
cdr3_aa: CASTGQVKVTQYF

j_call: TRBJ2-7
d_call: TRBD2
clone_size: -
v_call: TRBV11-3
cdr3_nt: TGTGCCAGCAGCTTTACAGCTAGCGGAAGCGTGCAGTACTTC
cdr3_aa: CASSFTASGSVQYF

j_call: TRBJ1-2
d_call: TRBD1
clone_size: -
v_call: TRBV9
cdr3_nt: TGTGCCAGCAGCGCCGGGACAGGGGATGGCTACACCTTC
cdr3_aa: CASSAGTGDGYTF

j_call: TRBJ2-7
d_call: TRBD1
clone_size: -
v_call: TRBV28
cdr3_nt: TGTGCCAGCAGTGGGGACAGGGGGTTTAACGAGCAGTACTTC
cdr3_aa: CASSGDRGFNEQYF

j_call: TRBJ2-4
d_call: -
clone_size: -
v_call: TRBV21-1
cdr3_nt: TGTGCCAGCAGCGCACCGCGGGCAGTAGGGCGTTATGGGGCCAAAAACATTCAGTACTTC
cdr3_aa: CASSAPRAVGRYGAKNIQYF

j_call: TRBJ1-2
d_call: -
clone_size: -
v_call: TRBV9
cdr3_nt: TGTGCCAGCAGCCCCACTCCCTCATCGTTCTATGGCTACACCTTC
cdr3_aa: CASSPTPSSFYGYTF

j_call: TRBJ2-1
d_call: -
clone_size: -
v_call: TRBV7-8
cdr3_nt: TGTGCCAGCAGCTTAGACTACCGCTCCTACAATGAGCAGTTCTTC
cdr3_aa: CASSLDYRSYNEQFF

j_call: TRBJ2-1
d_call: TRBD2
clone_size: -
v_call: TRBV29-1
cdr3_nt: TGCAGCGTATCCGGGACTAGCGGGAGACACAATGAGCAGTTCTTC
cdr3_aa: CSVSGTSGRHNEQFF

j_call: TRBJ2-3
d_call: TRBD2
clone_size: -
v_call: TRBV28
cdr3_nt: TGTGCCAGCAGTTTGGGGACTAGCGGCACAGATACGCAGTATTTT
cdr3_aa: CASSLGTSGTDTQYF

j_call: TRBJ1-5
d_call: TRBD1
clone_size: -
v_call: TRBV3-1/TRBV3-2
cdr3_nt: TGTGCCAGCAGCCAATGGGACAGGCCCAATCAGCCCCAGCATTTT
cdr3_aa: CASSQWDRPNQPQHF

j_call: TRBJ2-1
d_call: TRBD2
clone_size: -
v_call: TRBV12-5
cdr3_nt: TGTGCTAGTCATAAATGGCAGCGGGGGGACAATGAGCAGTTCTTC
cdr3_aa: CASHKWQRGDNEQFF

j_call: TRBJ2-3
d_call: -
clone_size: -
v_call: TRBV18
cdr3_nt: TGTGCCAGCTCACCTAAATGGCAGGGGCCAGATACGCAGTATTTT
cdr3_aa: CASSPKWQGPDTQYF

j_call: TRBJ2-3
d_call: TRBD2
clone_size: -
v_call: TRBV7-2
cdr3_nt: TGTGCCAGCAGCTTTACTAGCGGGGGGGCTAATAATACGCAGTATTTT
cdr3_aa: CASSFTSGGANNTQYF

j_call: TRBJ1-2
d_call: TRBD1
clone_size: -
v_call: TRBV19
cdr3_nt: TGTGCCAGTAGTCCCCATCGACAGGGGCCCTATGGCTACACCTTC
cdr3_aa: CASSPHRQGPYGYTF

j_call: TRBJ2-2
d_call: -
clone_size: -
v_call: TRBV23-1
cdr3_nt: TGCGCCAAATACAGTTCAGGGGGGATGGGAGGCACCGGGGAGCTGTTTTTT
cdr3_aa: CAKYSSGGMGGTGELFF

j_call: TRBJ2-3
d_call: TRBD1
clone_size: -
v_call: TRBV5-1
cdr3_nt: TGCGCCAGCAGACAACCCGGGACAGGGCCCGATACGCAGTATTTT
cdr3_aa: CASRQPGTGPDTQYF